This T cell receptor (beta chain) derives from a study of cytomegalovirus exposure and HLA in healthy donors. Broader study findings: A later analysis by the authors found several of the most significant clusters apparently linked to common viral pathogens.

As to this clone: As yet, its antigen is unknown.

Amplification used 60 Vbeta primers and 13 Jbeta primers. Using immunoSEQ multiplex PCR, the repertoire was profiled, and TCRdb retains in-frame clones only, with some absent. Among around 130,000 clones listed, approximately 75% were seen once. Per the germline V gene, CDR1 is SGHVS and CDR2 is FQNEAQ. The CDR3 covers 15 residues. Trimming cost V 1 base and J 4 bases; bases outside gene matches: 5. The sequence came from a woman in her thirties or forties in good health and CMV-seropositive. Sequencing used PBMCs. The chain links TRBV7-8 to TRBJ2-5; 8 bases are a match to TRBD2. CDR3 amino acids: CASSLGVAGRETQYF. In DNA, the CDR3 is TGTGCCAGCAGCTTAGGGGTAGCGGGGAGAGAGACCCAGTACTTC.